This TCR beta chain emerged from a study of CD4 T cells in relation to SARS-CoV-2 and coronaviruses. Worth noting for this clone: Its antigen remains unidentified.

Unexposed donor CD4+ T cells date from 2011-2018, before the COVID-19 pandemic. The assay was immunoSEQ multiplex PCR, and TCRdb's table has in-frame clones only and misses some. The sample lists some 65,000 clones, 75% to 90% occurring once. Study conclusions and caveats: No crossreactivity against non-spike viral proteins was tested here.

Looked up from germline, CDR1 is SGHAT and CDR2 is FQNNGV. The germline V and J ends were trimmed by 4 bases and 3 bases, with 8 bases remaining between them. The CDR3 extends over 13 amino acids. The material sequenced was memory CD4+ T cells from PBMCs. The chain recombines TRBV11-2 with TRBJ2-3; D is unresolved. This sequence originates from a human donor in good health. CDR3: CASSYPQTDTQYF. DNA of the CDR3: TGTGCCAGCAGCTACCCACAGACAGATACGCAGTATTTT.